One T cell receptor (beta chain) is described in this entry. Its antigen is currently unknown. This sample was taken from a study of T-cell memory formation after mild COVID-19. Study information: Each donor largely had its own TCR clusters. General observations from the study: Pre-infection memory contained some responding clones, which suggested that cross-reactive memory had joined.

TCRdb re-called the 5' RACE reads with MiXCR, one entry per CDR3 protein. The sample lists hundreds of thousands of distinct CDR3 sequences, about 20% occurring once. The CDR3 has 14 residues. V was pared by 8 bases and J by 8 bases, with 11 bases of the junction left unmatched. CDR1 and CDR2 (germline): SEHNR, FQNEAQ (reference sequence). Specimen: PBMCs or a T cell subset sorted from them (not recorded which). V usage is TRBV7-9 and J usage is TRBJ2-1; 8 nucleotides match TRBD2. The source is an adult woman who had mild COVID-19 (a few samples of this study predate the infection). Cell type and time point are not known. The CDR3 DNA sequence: TGTGCCAGCTTTAAACGAGCGGGAGTCTATGAGCAGTTCTTC. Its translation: CASFKRAGVYEQFF.